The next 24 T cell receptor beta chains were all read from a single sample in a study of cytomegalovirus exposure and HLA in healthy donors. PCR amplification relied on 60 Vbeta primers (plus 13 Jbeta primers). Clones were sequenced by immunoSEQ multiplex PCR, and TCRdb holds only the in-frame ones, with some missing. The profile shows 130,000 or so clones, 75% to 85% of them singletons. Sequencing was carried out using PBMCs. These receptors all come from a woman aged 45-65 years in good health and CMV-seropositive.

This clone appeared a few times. Here the CDR3 DNA reads TGTGCCAGCAGTTTGGTGGGACAGAAACTGTTTTTT. This translates into CASSLVGQKLFF. The V call is TRBV28, the J call TRBJ1-4, with 7 bases fitting TRBD1. The CDR3 consists of 12 residues. Germline V gene data show CDR1 as MDHEN and CDR2 as SYDVKM. Losses at the gene ends were 3 bases for V and 11 bases for J; bases not matched to a gene: 3.

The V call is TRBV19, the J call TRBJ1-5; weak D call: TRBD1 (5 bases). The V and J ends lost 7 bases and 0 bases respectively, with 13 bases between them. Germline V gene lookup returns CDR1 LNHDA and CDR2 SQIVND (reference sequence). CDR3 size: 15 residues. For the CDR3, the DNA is TGTGCCAGTACTTCAAGGGGATATAGCAATCAGCCCCAGCATTTT. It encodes CASTSRGYSNQPQHF.

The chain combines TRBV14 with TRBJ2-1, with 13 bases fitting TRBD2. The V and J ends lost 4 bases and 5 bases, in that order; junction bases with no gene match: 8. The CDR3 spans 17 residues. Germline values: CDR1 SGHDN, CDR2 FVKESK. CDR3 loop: CASSPLQTSGGDNEQFF. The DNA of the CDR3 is TGTGCCAGCAGCCCCCTACAAACTAGCGGGGGGGACAATGAGCAGTTCTTC. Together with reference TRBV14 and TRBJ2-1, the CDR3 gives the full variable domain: EAGVTQFPSHSVIEKGQTVTLRCDPISGHDNLYWYRRVMGKEIKFLLHFVKESKQDESGMPNNRFLAERTGGTYSTLKVQPAELEDSGVYFCASSPLQTSGGDNEQFFGPGTRLTVL.

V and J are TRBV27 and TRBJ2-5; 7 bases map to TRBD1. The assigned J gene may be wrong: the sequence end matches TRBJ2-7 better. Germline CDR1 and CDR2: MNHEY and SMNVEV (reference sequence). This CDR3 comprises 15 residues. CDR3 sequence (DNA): TGTGCCAGCAGTGTAACAACAGGGGAAACCTACGAGCAGTACTTC. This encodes CASSVTTGETYEQYF.

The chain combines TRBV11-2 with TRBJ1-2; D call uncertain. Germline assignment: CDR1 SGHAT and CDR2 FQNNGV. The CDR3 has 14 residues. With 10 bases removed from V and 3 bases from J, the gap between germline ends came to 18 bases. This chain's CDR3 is CATSRRGSHYGYTF. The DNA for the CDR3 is TGTGCCACCTCGCGAAGAGGGTCCCACTATGGCTACACCTTC.

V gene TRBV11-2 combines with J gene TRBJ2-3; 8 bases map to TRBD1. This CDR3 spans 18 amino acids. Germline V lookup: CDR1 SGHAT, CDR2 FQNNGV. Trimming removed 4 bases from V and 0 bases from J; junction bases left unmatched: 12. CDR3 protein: CASSYPGQVPLSTDTQYF. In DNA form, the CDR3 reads TGTGCCAGCAGCTACCCGGGACAGGTACCCCTTAGCACAGATACGCAGTATTTT.

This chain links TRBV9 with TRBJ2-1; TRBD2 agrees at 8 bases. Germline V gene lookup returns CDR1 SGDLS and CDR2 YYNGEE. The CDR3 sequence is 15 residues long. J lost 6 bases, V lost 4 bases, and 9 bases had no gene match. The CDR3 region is CASSPGAGGFNEQFF. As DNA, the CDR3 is TGTGCCAGCAGCCCCGGGGCGGGGGGTTTCAATGAGCAGTTCTTC.

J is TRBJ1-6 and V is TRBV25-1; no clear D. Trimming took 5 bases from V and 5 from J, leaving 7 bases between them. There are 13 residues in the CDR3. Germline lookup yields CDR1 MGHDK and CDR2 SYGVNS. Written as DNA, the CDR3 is TGTGCCAGCAGTCCAGATCATAATTCACCCCTCCACTTT. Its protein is CASSPDHNSPLHF.

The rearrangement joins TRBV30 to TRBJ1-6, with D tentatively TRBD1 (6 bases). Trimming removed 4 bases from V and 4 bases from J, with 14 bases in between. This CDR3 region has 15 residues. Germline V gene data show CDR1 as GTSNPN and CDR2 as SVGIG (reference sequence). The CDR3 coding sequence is TGTGCCTGGAACCACCTACAGGGTTATAATTCACCCCTCCACTTT. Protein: CAWNHLQGYNSPLHF.

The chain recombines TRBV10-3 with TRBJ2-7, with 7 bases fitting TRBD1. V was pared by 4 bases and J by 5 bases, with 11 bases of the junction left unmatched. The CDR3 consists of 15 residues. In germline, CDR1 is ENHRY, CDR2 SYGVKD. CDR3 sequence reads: CAISGEQGKTDEQYF. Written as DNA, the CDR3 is TGTGCCATCAGTGGCGAACAGGGGAAAACGGACGAGCAGTACTTC.

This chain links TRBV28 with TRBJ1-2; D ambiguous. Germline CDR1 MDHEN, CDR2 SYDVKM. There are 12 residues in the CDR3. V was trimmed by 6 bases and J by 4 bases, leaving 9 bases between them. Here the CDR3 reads CASRAWPYGYTF. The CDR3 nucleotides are TGTGCCAGCAGGGCTTGGCCCTATGGCTACACCTTC.

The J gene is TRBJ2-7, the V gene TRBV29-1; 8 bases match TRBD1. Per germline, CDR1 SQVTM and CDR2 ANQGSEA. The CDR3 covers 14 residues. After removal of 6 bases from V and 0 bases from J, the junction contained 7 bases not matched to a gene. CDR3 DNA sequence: TGCAGCGTAGCAGGGGGCCTTAGCTCCTACGAGCAGTACTTC. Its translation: CSVAGGLSSYEQYF.

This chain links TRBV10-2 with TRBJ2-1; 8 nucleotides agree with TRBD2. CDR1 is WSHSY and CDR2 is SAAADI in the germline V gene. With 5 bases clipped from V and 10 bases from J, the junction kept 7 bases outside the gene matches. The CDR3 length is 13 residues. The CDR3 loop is CASSRAGVGEQFF. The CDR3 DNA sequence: TGCGCCAGCAGTCGAGCGGGAGTAGGGGAGCAGTTCTTC.

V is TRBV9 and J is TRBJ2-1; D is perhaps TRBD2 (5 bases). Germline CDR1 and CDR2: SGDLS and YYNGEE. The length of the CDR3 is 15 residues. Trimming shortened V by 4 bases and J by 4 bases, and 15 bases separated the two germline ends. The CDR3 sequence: CASSSSGNPYNEQFF. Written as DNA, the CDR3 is TGTGCCAGCAGCTCGTCGGGGAACCCTTACAATGAGCAGTTCTTC.

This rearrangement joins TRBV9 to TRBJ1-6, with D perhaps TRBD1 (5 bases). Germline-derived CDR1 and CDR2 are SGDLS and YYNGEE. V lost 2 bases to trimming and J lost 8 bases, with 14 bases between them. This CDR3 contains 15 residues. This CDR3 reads CASSVQPVGDSPLHF. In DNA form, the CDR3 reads TGTGCCAGCAGCGTTCAACCTGTAGGGGATTCACCCCTCCACTTT. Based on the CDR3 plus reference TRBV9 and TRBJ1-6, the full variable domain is DSGVTQTPKHLITATGQRVTLRCSPRSGDLSVYWYQQSLDQGLQFLIQYYNGEERAKGNILERFSAQQFPDLHSELNLSSLELGDSALYFCASSVQPVGDSPLHFGNGTRLTVT.

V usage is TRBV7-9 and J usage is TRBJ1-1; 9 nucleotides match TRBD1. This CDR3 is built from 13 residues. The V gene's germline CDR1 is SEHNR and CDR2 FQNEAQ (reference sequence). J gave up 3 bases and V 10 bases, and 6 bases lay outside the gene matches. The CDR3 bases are TGTGCCAATGCGGGACAGGGAGACACTGAAGCTTTCTTT. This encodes CANAGQGDTEAFF.

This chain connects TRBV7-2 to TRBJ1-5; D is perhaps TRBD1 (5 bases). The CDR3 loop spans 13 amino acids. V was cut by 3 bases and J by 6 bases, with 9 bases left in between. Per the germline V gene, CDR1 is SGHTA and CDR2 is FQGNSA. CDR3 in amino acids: CASSFGGSQPQHF. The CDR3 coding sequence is TGTGCCAGCAGCTTTGGGGGGAGTCAGCCCCAGCATTTT.

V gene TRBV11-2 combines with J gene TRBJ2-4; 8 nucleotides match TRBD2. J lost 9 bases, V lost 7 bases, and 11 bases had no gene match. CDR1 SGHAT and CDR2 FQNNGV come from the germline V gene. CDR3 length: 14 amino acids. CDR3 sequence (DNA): TGTGCCAGCACGCCCGGGGGGGGCTTTTTCATTCAGTACTTC. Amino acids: CASTPGGGFFIQYF.

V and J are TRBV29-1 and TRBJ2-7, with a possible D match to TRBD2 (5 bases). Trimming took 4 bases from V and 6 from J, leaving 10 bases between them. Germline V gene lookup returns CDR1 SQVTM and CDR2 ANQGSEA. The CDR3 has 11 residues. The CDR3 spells CSVVRGFEQYF. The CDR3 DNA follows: TGCAGCGTTGTAAGAGGGTTCGAGCAGTACTTC.

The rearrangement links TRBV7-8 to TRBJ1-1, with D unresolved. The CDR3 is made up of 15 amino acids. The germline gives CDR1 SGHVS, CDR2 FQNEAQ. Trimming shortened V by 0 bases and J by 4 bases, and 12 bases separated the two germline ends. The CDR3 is CASSLAGEGSTEAFF. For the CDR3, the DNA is TGTGCCAGCAGCTTAGCAGGTGAGGGTAGCACTGAAGCTTTCTTT.

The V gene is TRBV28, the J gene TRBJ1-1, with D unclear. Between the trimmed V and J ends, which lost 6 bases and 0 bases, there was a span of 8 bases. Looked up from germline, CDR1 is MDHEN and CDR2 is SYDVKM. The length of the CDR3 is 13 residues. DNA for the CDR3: TGTGCCAGCAGGGCGGACTTGAACACTGAAGCTTTCTTT. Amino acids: CASRADLNTEAFF. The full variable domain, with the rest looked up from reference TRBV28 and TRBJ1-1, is DVKVTQSSRYLVKRTGEKVFLECVQDMDHENMFWYRQDPGLGLRLIYFSYDVKMKEKGDIPEGYSVSREKKERFSLILESASTNQTSMYLCASRADLNTEAFFGQGTRLTVV.

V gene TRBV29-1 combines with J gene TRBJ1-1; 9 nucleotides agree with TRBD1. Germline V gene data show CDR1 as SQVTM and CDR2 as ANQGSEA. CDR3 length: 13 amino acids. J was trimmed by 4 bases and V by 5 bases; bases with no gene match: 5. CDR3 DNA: TGCAGCGTTTCCGACAGGGGGGTCACTGAAGCTTTCTTT. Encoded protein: CSVSDRGVTEAFF.

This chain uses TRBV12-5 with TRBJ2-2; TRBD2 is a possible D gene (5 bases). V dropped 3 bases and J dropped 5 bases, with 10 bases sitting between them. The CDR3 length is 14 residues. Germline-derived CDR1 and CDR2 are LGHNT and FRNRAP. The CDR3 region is CASGFGTGTGELFF. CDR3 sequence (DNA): TGTGCTAGTGGTTTCGGAACGGGAACCGGGGAGCTGTTTTTT.

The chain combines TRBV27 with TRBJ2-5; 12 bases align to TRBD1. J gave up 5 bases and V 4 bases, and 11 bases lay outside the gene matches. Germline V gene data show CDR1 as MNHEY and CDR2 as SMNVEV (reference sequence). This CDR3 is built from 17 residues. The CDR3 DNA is TGTGCCAGCAGTTCCCTCCCCCGGGACAGGGGGCGGGAGACCCAGTACTTC. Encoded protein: CASSSLPRDRGRETQYF.